The T cell receptor beta chain described here comes from a study of T cell repertoires in cytomegalovirus infection. General observations from the study: CMV-specific HLA-C-restricted TCR beta clonotypes dominated the ex vivo response. Accumulated public TCR beta family frequency recognized individuals carrying CMV together with the relevant HLA.

The CDR3 runs 15 residues. The germline V and J ends were trimmed by 5 bases and 0 bases, with 11 bases remaining between them. The germline V gene has CDR1 SGHTA and CDR2 FQGNSA. One entry per CDR3 protein results from TCRdb running MiXCR on the reads. The sample contains roughly 150,000 distinct CDR3 sequences, 32% of which appear only once. This clonotype came up a few times. Antigen specificity is unknown. The sample here was CD8+ T cells from cultured PBMCs, taken from culture after CMV antigen stimulation. The origin of this receptor is a human donor in good health (CMV status not recorded). Some clones in this sample may be carry-over from other donors' samples. V gene TRBV7-2 combines with J gene TRBJ2-1; the D is unclear. Written as DNA, the CDR3 is TGTGCCAGCAGCCTACTAAGGAGCTCCTACAATGAGCAGTTCTTC. Translating it yields CASSLLRSSYNEQFF. The variable domain in full, completed from reference TRBV7-2 and TRBJ2-1, reads GAGVSQSPSNKVTEKGKDVELRCDPISGHTALYWYRQSLGQGLEFLIYFQGNSAPDKSGLPSDRFSAERTGGSVSTLTIQRTQQEDSAVYLCASSLLRSSYNEQFFGPGTRLTVL.